The 19 T cell receptor beta chains reported below all come from one sample, sequenced in a study of glioma-infiltrating T cells after dendritic cell vaccination. Assay: immunoSEQ multiplex PCR; the TCRdb copy retains only in-frame clones and omits some. Here the sample spans approximately 48,000 clones, 89% being singletons. Specified time point: after dendritic cell vaccination, including at tumor progression/relapse. This sample comprised blood, obtained after dendritic cell vaccination. The receptors originated from a human donor with glioblastoma.

The chain has TRBV5-1 and TRBJ2-7; 8 bases align to TRBD1. The germline gives CDR1 SGHRS, CDR2 YFSETQ. V dropped 6 bases and J dropped 3; count of bases not matched to a gene: 11. The CDR3 totals 15 residues. The CDR3 DNA follows: TGCGCCAGCACCCCAGGGGGCCTCGGCGTCTACGAGCAGTACTTC. Translated, it gives CASTPGGLGVYEQYF.

V and J are TRBV4-1 and TRBJ1-3, with unresolved D. Germline-derived CDR1 and CDR2 are MGHRA and YSYEKL. The germline V and J ends were trimmed by 1 base and 1 base, with 11 bases remaining between them. The CDR3 length is 16 residues. CDR3 loop: CASSQVISVSGNTIYF. CDR3 DNA sequence: TGCGCCAGCAGCCAAGTCATCTCGGTGTCTGGAAACACCATATATTTT.

The table lists this clone with a few counts. The chain joins TRBV6-6 to TRBJ2-7; 7 bases are a match to TRBD2. Per germline, CDR1 MNHNY and CDR2 SVGAGI (reference sequence). The CDR3 length is 15 residues. The trim removed 4 bases at V and 7 bases at J, leaving 13 bases unmatched. The CDR3 coding sequence is TGTGCCAGCAGTTTCGAGCGGGACCGGAGAGGTGAGCAGTACTTC. Protein: CASSFERDRRGEQYF.

The V gene is TRBV19, the J gene TRBJ2-5, with a possible D match to TRBD2 (5 bases). The V end was cut by 3 bases, the J end by 7 bases, with 18 bases between. The CDR3 length is 15 residues. Germline CDR1 and CDR2: LNHDA and SQIVND (reference sequence). The CDR3 here is CASSIDYRLDGTQYF. CDR3 DNA sequence: TGTGCCAGTAGTATTGACTACCGGCTCGATGGGACCCAGTACTTC.

The CDR3 region is CASSLPLDGGNYGYTF. As DNA, the CDR3 is TGTGCCAGCAGCTTACCGTTGGACGGGGGAAACTATGGCTACACCTTC. This sequence joins TRBV7-9 and TRBJ1-2, with a weak D call TRBD1 (5 bases). Germline V gene lookup returns CDR1 SEHNR and CDR2 FQNEAQ (reference sequence). V was clipped by 2 bases and J by 2 bases, with 15 bases between them. CDR3 size: 16 residues.

The chain joins TRBV7-3 to TRBJ2-1; tentatively, D is TRBD2 (5 bases). The CDR3 spans 13 residues. Germline assignment: CDR1 SGHTA and CDR2 FQGTGA. V lost 6 bases and J 3 bases, leaving 9 bases between the germline ends. The CDR3 protein is CASSSSYYNEQFF. CDR3 nucleotides: TGTGCCAGCAGTTCTAGCTACTACAATGAGCAGTTCTTC. Using reference TRBV7-3 and TRBJ2-1 for the parts outside the CDR3, the full variable domain is GAGVSQTPSNKVTEKGKYVELRCDPISGHTALYWYRQSLGQGPEFLIYFQGTGAADDSGLPNDRFFAVRPEGSVSTLKIQRTERGDSAVYLCASSSSYYNEQFFGPGTRLTVL.

The V call is TRBV7-2, the J call TRBJ2-1, with D maybe TRBD2 (5 bases). This CDR3 spans 14 amino acids. CDR1 and CDR2 (germline): SGHTA, FQGNSA. Between the trimmed V and J ends, which lost 0 bases and 8 bases, there was a span of 11 bases. CDR3 nucleotide sequence: TGTGCCAGCAGCTTAGCGCTAACTAGTCATGAGCAGTTCTTC. Translation gives CASSLALTSHEQFF. Variable domain in full (rest from reference TRBV7-2 and TRBJ2-1): GAGVSQSPSNKVTEKGKDVELRCDPISGHTALYWYRQSLGQGLEFLIYFQGNSAPDKSGLPSDRFSAERTGGSVSTLTIQRTQQEDSAVYLCASSLALTSHEQFFGPGTRLTVL.

The chain combines TRBV14 with TRBJ2-7, with 13 bases aligning to TRBD2. The CDR3 is 15 residues long. Trimming removed 4 bases from V and 5 bases from J; junction bases left unmatched: 5. CDR1 and CDR2 from the germline V gene are SGHDN and FVKESK. The CDR3 DNA reads as TGTGCCAGCAGCCCACTAGCGGGAGGGGCCCACGAGCAGTACTTC. This codes for CASSPLAGGAHEQYF.

The gene calls are TRBV10-3 and TRBJ1-1; 7 bases agree with TRBD1. V gave up 7 bases and J gave up 1 base; unmatched junction bases: 9. The V gene's germline CDR1 is ENHRY and CDR2 SYGVKD. This CDR3 is 15 amino acids long. The DNA of the CDR3 is TGTGCCATCAACTCACTCGGACAGGCGAACACTGAAGCTTTCTTT. This translates into CAINSLGQANTEAFF.

This clone turned up a few times. The chain carries TRBV10-2 and TRBJ2-1; no clear D. V was pared by 5 bases and J by 7 bases, with 6 bases between. The CDR3 covers 11 residues. Germline assignment: CDR1 WSHSY and CDR2 SAAADI. The CDR3 loop is CASSTRNEQFF. CDR3 bases: TGCGCCAGCAGTACGCGGAATGAGCAGTTCTTC.

V is TRBV28 and J is TRBJ1-5; D gene uncertain. Germline V gives CDR1 MDHEN, CDR2 SYDVKM. V lost 2 bases to trimming and J lost 4 bases, with 6 bases between them. The CDR3 has 13 amino acids. The CDR3 coding sequence is TGTGCCAGCAGTTTAAACACAAATCAGCCCCAGCATTTT. Translating it yields CASSLNTNQPQHF.

The chain uses TRBV5-1 and TRBJ1-3, with D perhaps matching TRBD1 (6 bases). CDR1 is SGHRS, CDR2 YFSETQ, per germline. Trimming shortened V by 5 bases and J by 4 bases, and 10 bases separated the two germline ends. The CDR3 covers 13 residues. Here the CDR3 reads CASSPTGGNTIYF. The CDR3 bases are TGCGCCAGCAGTCCCACAGGGGGAAACACCATATATTTT.

This chain joins TRBV13 and TRBJ1-6; 10 bases line up with TRBD1. Germline CDR1 and CDR2: PRHDT and FYEKMQ (reference sequence). The CDR3 is 15 amino acids. V was clipped by 4 bases and J by 6 bases; unmatched bases: 3. The chain's CDR3 is CASSSWDRGNSPLHF. CDR3 bases: TGTGCCAGCAGCTCATGGGACAGGGGTAATTCACCCCTCCACTTT.

The V and J genes are TRBV18 and TRBJ1-2; D possibly corresponds to TRBD1 (5 bases). This CDR3 comprises 14 residues. Trimming stripped 2 bases from V and 9 bases from J, with 16 bases between. CDR1 and CDR2 from the germline V gene are KGHSH and LQKENI. The CDR3 loop is CASSPSTARLSYTF. DNA for the CDR3: TGTGCCAGCTCACCATCGACAGCCCGCTTAAGCTACACCTTC.

The chain combines TRBV5-1 with TRBJ2-2; possibly TRBD1 for D (6 bases). V lost 7 bases, J lost 1 base, and 20 bases lay in between. Germline V gives CDR1 SGHRS, CDR2 YFSETQ. This CDR3 contains 17 residues. The CDR3 is CASFALRPGQNTGELFF. In DNA, the CDR3 is TGCGCCAGCTTCGCCTTACGCCCGGGACAGAACACCGGGGAGCTGTTTTTT.

The chain has TRBV19 and TRBJ2-5; 12 bases line up with TRBD1. The ends lost 10 bases at V and 5 bases at J; junction bases unmatched: 8. The CDR3 runs to 14 residues. Germline V gene sequence: CDR1 LNHDA, CDR2 SQIVND (reference sequence). Here the CDR3 reads CATRDRGRGETQYF. The CDR3 nucleotides read TGTGCCACCAGGGACAGGGGGCGCGGGGAGACCCAGTACTTC.

The chain combines TRBV28 with TRBJ2-7, with 7 bases identical to TRBD2. After removal of 6 bases from V and 3 bases from J, the junction contained 8 bases not matched to a gene. The CDR3 contains 14 residues. CDR1 MDHEN and CDR2 SYDVKM come from the germline V gene. The chain's CDR3 is CASRSSGALYEQYF. For the CDR3, the DNA is TGTGCCAGCAGATCTAGCGGAGCACTCTACGAGCAGTACTTC.

The genes are TRBV9 and TRBJ1-1; D gene unclear. CDR1 and CDR2 (germline): SGDLS, YYNGEE. The V and J ends lost 0 bases and 0 bases respectively, with 6 bases between them. This CDR3 has 14 residues. CDR3: CASSVGVMNTEAFF. Here the CDR3 DNA reads TGTGCCAGCAGCGTAGGAGTCATGAACACTGAAGCTTTCTTT.

Worth noting for this clone: The junction differs from germline at one of its ends, possibly a read error. The chain links TRBV12-5 to TRBJ2-1; TRBD2 aligns across 8 bases. The CDR3 runs to 15 residues. The germline V gene encodes CDR1 LGHNT and CDR2 FRNRAP. The CDR3 nucleotides are TGTGCTAGTGGTTTGGTAGGCGCCGGACTAGCAGCTCTTATCTTC. This sequence encodes CASGLVGAGLAALIF.